Listed here is a single T cell receptor beta chain. Its antigen is unknown. The CDR3 spans 17 residues. Germline lookup yields CDR1 DFQATT and CDR2 SNEGSKA (reference sequence). V was pared by 3 bases and J by 2 bases, with 20 bases between. The data were obtained in a study of CD8 T cells in ankylosing spondylitis. Broader study findings: Disease-linked clones reportedly concentrated significantly in matched ankylosing spondylitis synovial fluid. Clones linked with disease were CD8+ and fairly uncommon in the peripheral blood.

TCRdb fed the 5' RACE reads into MiXCR, producing one record per CDR3 protein. Of 150,000 or so distinct CDR3 sequences in the sample, about a third were seen once. The sample taken for sequencing was synovial fluid, either unsorted or a sorted T cell fraction (not recorded which). This clonotype was obtained from a male donor with ankylosing spondylitis. V and J are TRBV20-1 and TRBJ1-5; TRBD1 might be the D (6 bases). Here the CDR3 reads CSASSRGRVLGNQPQHF. As DNA, the CDR3 is TGCAGTGCTAGTAGCAGGGGTCGGGTTTTGGGCAATCAGCCCCAGCATTTT.